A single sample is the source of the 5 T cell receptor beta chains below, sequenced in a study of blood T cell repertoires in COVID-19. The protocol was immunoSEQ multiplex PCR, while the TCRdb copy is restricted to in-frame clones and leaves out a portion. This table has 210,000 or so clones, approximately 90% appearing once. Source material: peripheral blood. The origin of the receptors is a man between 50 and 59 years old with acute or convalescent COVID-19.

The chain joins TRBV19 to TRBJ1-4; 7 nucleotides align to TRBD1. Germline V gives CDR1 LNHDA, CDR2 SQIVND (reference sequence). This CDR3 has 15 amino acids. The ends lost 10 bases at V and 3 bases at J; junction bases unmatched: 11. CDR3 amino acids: CATRLGGTANEKLFF. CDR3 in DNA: TGTGCCACCCGCCTTGGGGGGACAGCTAATGAAAAACTGTTTTTT.

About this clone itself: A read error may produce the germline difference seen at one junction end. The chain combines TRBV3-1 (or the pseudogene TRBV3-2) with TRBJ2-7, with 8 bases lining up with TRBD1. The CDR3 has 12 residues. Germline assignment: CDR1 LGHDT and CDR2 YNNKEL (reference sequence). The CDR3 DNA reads TGTGCCAGCAGCCAAGCCAGGGGGCGCCAGGACTTC. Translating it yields CASSQARGRQDF.

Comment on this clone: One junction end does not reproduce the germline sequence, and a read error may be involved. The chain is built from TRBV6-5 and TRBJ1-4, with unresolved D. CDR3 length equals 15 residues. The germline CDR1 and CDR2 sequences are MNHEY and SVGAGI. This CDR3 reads CAGRDRGATNEKLFF. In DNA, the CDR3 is TGTGCCGGCAGAGATCGGGGTGCAACTAATGAAAAACTGTTTTTT.

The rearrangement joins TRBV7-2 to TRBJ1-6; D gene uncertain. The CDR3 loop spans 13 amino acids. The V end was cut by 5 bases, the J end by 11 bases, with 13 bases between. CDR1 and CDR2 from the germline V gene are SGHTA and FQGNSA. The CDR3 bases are TGTGCCAGCAGCCGGCGGGCCGAGACACCCCTCCACTTT. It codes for CASSRRAETPLHF.

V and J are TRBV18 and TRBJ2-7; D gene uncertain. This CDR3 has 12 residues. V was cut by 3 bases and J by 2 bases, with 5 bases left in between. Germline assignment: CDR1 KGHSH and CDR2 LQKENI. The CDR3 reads CASSPGPYEQYF. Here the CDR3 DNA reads TGTGCCAGCTCACCCGGTCCCTACGAGCAGTACTTC.